Here is one TCR beta chain with its context. What it binds is not known. This entry belongs to a study of CD8+ T cells in alopecia areata. Study summary: The percentage of affected scalp area served as the score of severity for treated patients.

Study observations and caveats: Tofacitinib did not eliminate many expanded lesional clones from scalp or blood.

Trimming pared 2 bases from V and 7 bases from J, leaving 4 bases between. CDR1 is KGHSH, CDR2 LQKENI, per germline. CDR3 length: 11 amino acids. RNA was isolated and reverse transcribed to cDNA, the sequencing template. Sequencing used immunoSEQ multiplex PCR; TCRdb keeps in-frame clones, though not all of them. This table has 190,000 or so clones, roughly 62% appearing once. Treatment denoted: oral pan-JAK inhibitor, 5-10 mg twice daily. The rearrangement uses TRBV18 and TRBJ2-3; D not resolved. This material consisted of CD8+ T cells sorted from blood, taken at week 24, from a patient treated with tofacitinib. This sequence originates from a human donor with alopecia areata. CDR3 DNA sequence: TGTGCCAGCTCACCATGGAATACGCAGTATTTT. Amino acid sequence: CASSPWNTQYF.